The TCR beta chain described here comes from a study of T-cell reconstitution after alpha-beta-depleted transplantation in children. V lost 2 bases to trimming and J lost 4 bases, with 11 bases between them. Germline CDR1 reads SEHNR; CDR2 reads FQNEAQ (reference sequence). CDR3 length: 14 amino acids. The authors prepared the TCRbeta library with unique molecular identifiers. TCRdb itself ran the PCR reads through MiXCR, one entry per CDR3 protein. The sample has about 250,000 distinct CDR3 sequences; 24% are singletons. This clonotype was detected only a few times. This sequence joins TRBV7-9 and TRBJ2-5; D remains ambiguous. The specimen was PBMCs, mostly from graft donor cells, collected 360 days after TCRalphabeta/CD19-depleted stem cell transplant. The sequence was obtained from a female patient aged 2 to 10 who had a stem cell transplant for congenital amegakaryocytic thrombocytopenia, so the T cells may come from the graft donor. CDR3 in amino acids: CASSLSTSGETQYF. The CDR3 coding sequence is TGTGCCAGCAGCTTATCCACGAGTGGAGAGACCCAGTACTTC.